The 14 T cell receptor beta chains given below trace back to one sample, sequenced in a study of technical replicates of blood from several donors. Profiling relied on immunoSEQ multiplex PCR, and the TCRdb table lists in-frame clones only, not all of them. The sample has tens of thousands of clones; about 89% are singletons. The sequenced sample was T cells isolated from PBMCs. The receptors stem from a human donor in good health.

The chain has TRBV9 and TRBJ2-5, with D maybe TRBD2 (5 bases). This CDR3 has 15 amino acids. Trimming removed 2 bases from V and 2 bases from J, with 13 bases in between. Germline V lookup: CDR1 SGDLS, CDR2 YYNGEE. In nucleotides, the CDR3 is TGTGCCAGCAGCGTTGGTGACCGGGAACAAGAGACCCAGTACTTC. Amino acid sequence: CASSVGDREQETQYF.

This clone appeared a few times. The chain uses TRBV7-9 and TRBJ1-4; maybe TRBD1 (6 bases). The germline V and J ends were trimmed by 4 bases and 7 bases, with 13 bases remaining between them. The germline gives CDR1 SEHNR, CDR2 FQNEAQ (reference sequence). The CDR3 has 14 amino acids. As DNA, the CDR3 is TGTGCCAGCAGCTCCGGGACAATAGGTGAAAAACTGTTTTTT. As protein: CASSSGTIGEKLFF.

The V gene is TRBV5-6, the J gene TRBJ2-7; 8 positions match TRBD1. The ends lost 3 bases at V and 13 bases at J; junction bases unmatched: 15. This CDR3 region has 14 residues. From germline, CDR1 is SGHDT and CDR2 YYEEEE. The CDR3 DNA sequence: TGTGCCAGCAGCTCCCCCTGGGGCGGGGACAGGTATTACTTC. The encoded protein is CASSSPWGGDRYYF.

J is TRBJ2-7 and V is TRBV4-1; 8 positions agree with TRBD1. The CDR3 is 16 residues long. V was pared by 4 bases and J by 0 bases, with 8 bases of the junction left unmatched. The germline V gene has CDR1 MGHRA and CDR2 YSYEKL. CDR3 bases: TGCGCCAGCAGCCCGATCCTAGGACAGGGCTCCTACGAGCAGTACTTC. This gives the protein CASSPILGQGSYEQYF.

The chain is built from TRBV6-5 and TRBJ2-1; 7 positions match TRBD2. The trim removed 8 bases at V and 7 bases at J, leaving 8 bases unmatched. Germline CDR1 MNHEY, CDR2 SVGAGI. The CDR3 has 13 amino acids. The CDR3 DNA reads as TGTGCCAGCCTGAGCGGGACGGGGAATGAGCAGTTCTTC. Its translation is CASLSGTGNEQFF.

The chain recombines TRBV19 with TRBJ1-5, with D possibly matching TRBD1 (6 bases). V lost 7 bases to trimming and J lost 0 bases, with 13 bases between them. The germline CDR1 and CDR2 sequences are LNHDA and SQIVND (reference sequence). The CDR3 is 15 residues long. The CDR3 here is CASTYRRGSNQPQHF. For the CDR3, the DNA is TGTGCCAGTACCTACCGCAGGGGTAGCAATCAGCCCCAGCATTTT.

J is TRBJ2-7 and V is TRBV2, with TRBD1 matching over 10 bases. The V segment lost 8 bases and the J segment 4 bases; nucleotides outside the gene matches: 11. Germline V gene lookup returns CDR1 SNHLY and CDR2 FYNNEI. CDR3 size: 15 residues. The CDR3 reads CASARIGTGEYEQYF. In DNA, the CDR3 is TGTGCCAGCGCAAGAATAGGGACAGGGGAATACGAGCAGTACTTC.

The chain combines TRBV7-2 with TRBJ2-2, with 7 bases that match TRBD2. This CDR3 comprises 15 residues. The germline CDR1 and CDR2 sequences are SGHTA and FQGNSA. Losses at the gene ends were 5 bases for V and 4 bases for J; bases not matched to a gene: 7. CDR3 residues: CASSPLAAFTGELFF. CDR3 nucleotides: TGTGCCAGCAGCCCTCTAGCGGCCTTCACCGGGGAGCTGTTTTTT.

This clone was recorded only once. The chain recombines TRBV30 with TRBJ1-5; 7 bases align to TRBD1. The V and J ends lost 4 bases and 2 bases, in that order; junction bases with no gene match: 14. Germline V gives CDR1 GTSNPN, CDR2 SVGIG (reference sequence). The CDR3 extends over 17 amino acids. The CDR3 sequence is CAWTRTGGSWRNQPQHF. The DNA of the CDR3 is TGTGCCTGGACGAGGACAGGAGGAAGTTGGCGCAATCAGCCCCAGCATTTT.

The V gene is TRBV7-2, the J gene TRBJ2-1; maybe TRBD2 (5 bases). Germline V CDR1 and CDR2: SGHTA, FQGNSA. The V gene lost 2 bases and the J gene lost 4 bases, with 9 bases spanning the gap. The CDR3 spans 14 residues. The CDR3 nucleotides are TGTGCCAGCAGCTTAACTAGGTTGTACAATGAGCAGTTCTTC. The encoded protein is CASSLTRLYNEQFF.

This rearrangement joins TRBV7-9 to TRBJ1-1; D not resolved. V lost 2 bases, J lost 1 base, and 5 bases lay in between. This CDR3 is 13 amino acids long. The germline V gene encodes CDR1 SEHNR and CDR2 FQNEAQ (reference sequence). The chain's CDR3 is CASSLRQNTEAFF. CDR3 in DNA: TGTGCCAGCAGCTTACGACAGAACACTGAAGCTTTCTTT.

V is TRBV19 and J is TRBJ2-1, with D perhaps matching TRBD1 (5 bases). The V gene's germline CDR1 is LNHDA and CDR2 SQIVND (reference sequence). V was clipped by 1 base and J by 6 bases, with 7 bases between them. This CDR3 spans 13 amino acids. The CDR3 spells CASSIGQSNEQFF. CDR3 nucleotides: TGTGCCAGTAGTATAGGACAGAGCAATGAGCAGTTCTTC.

J is TRBJ2-3 and V is TRBV19; 8 bases map to TRBD2. The ends lost 2 bases at V and 5 bases at J; junction bases unmatched: 6. Germline CDR1 reads LNHDA; CDR2 reads SQIVND (reference sequence). The length of the CDR3 is 15 residues. CDR3 loop: CASSIIAGPGDTQYF. The CDR3 DNA reads TGTGCCAGTAGTATAATAGCGGGGCCGGGAGATACGCAGTATTTT.

The J gene is TRBJ2-1, the V gene TRBV18; perhaps TRBD1 as D (6 bases). There are 15 residues in the CDR3. The V end lost 3 bases, the J end lost 6 bases, and 15 bases lay between the germline ends. From germline, CDR1 is KGHSH and CDR2 LQKENI. CDR3 amino acids: CASSPTNPTGNEQFF. Here the CDR3 DNA reads TGTGCCAGCTCACCCACAAATCCGACAGGCAATGAGCAGTTCTTC.